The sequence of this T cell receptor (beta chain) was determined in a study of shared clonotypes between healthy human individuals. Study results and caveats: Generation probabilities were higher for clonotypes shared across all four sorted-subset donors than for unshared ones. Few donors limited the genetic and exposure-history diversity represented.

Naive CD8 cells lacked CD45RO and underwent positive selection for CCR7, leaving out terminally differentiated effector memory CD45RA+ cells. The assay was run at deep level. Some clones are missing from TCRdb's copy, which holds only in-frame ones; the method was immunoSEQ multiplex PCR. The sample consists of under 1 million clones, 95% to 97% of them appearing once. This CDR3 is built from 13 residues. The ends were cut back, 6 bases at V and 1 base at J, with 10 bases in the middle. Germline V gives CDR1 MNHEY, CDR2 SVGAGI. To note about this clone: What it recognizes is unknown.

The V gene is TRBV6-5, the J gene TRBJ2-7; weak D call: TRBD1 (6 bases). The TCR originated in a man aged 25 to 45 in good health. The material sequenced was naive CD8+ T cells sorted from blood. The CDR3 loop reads CASRGQRSYEQYF. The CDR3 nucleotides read TGTGCCAGCAGAGGACAGAGATCCTACGAGCAGTACTTC.